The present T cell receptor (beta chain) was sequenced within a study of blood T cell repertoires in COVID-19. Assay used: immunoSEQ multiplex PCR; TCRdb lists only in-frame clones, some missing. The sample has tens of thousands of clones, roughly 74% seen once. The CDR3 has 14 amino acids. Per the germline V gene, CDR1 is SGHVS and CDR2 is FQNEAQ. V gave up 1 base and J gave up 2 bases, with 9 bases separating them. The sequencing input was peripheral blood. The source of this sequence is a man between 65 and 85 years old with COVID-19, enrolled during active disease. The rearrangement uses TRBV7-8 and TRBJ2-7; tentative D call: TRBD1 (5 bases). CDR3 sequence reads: CASSLDPGPYEQYF. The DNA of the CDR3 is TGTGCCAGCAGCTTAGATCCAGGGCCCTACGAGCAGTACTTC.